The 8 T cell receptor beta chains presented below share a single source sample, sequenced in a study of T cells after yellow fever vaccination. MiXCR, applied by TCRdb to the 5' RACE reads, yields one record per CDR3 protein. This sample has some 320,000 distinct CDR3 sequences, with about 10% found just once. The specimen comprised CD4+ T cells sorted from PBMCs, sampled 45 days after the yellow fever booster vaccination. The receptors stem from a man between 18 and 29 years old who received the YFV17D yellow fever vaccine.

The chain combines TRBV7-8 with TRBJ2-3; D unclear. CDR3 length: 15 residues. The V gene's germline CDR1 is SGHVS and CDR2 FQNEAQ. Trimming took off 5 bases at V and 1 base at J, with 13 bases between the two ends. The CDR3 coding sequence is TGTGCCAGCAGCCAATTTAGAAGGGGCACAGATACGCAGTATTTT. It is translated as CASSQFRRGTDTQYF.

V is TRBV11-2 and J is TRBJ1-6; the match to TRBD1 covers 7 bases. The germline gives CDR1 SGHAT, CDR2 FQNNGV. This CDR3 region has 16 residues. The V and J ends lost 5 bases and 7 bases, in that order; junction bases with no gene match: 11. In DNA, the CDR3 is TGTGCCAGCAGCCGGGGTCCGCGGGACAGCAATTCACCCCTCCACTTT. It translates to CASSRGPRDSNSPLHF.

This clonotype was detected only a few times. The chain carries TRBV6-5 and TRBJ2-2; maybe TRBD2 (7 bases). Germline CDR1 and CDR2: MNHEY and SVGAGI. V lost 2 bases to trimming and J lost 7 bases, with 14 bases between them. This CDR3 spans 15 amino acids. CDR3 nucleotide sequence: TGTGCCAGCAGTTACAGGGGGGGGCTGAACGGGGAGCTGTTTTTT. Protein product: CASSYRGGLNGELFF.

This clonotype occurred many times. The rearrangement links TRBV4-2 to TRBJ2-5, with 7 positions matching TRBD2. This CDR3 is built from 17 residues. Germline CDR1 and CDR2: LGHNA and YNFKEQ. V was pared by 1 base and J by 5 bases, with 13 bases of the junction left unmatched. This CDR3 reads CASSQAPQSGTGETQYF. The CDR3 region has the DNA TGTGCCAGCAGCCAAGCCCCCCAAAGCGGGACGGGGGAGACCCAGTACTTC.

Ten or more counts support this clonotype. The chain uses TRBV7-9 and TRBJ2-1; D perhaps matches TRBD1 (5 bases). The V and J ends lost 5 bases and 11 bases respectively, with 13 bases between them. Germline V lookup: CDR1 SEHNR, CDR2 FQNEAQ (reference sequence). The CDR3 covers 12 residues. As DNA, the CDR3 is TGTGCCAGCAGCATGCGGCAGGGAAAGCAGTTCTTC. This encodes CASSMRQGKQFF. The complete variable domain, with remaining parts taken from reference TRBV7-9 and TRBJ2-1, reads DTGVSQNPRHKITKRGQNVTFRCDPISEHNRLYWYRQTLGQGPEFLTYFQNEAQLEKSRLLSDRFSAERPKGSFSTLEIQRTEQGDSAMYLCASSMRQGKQFFGPGTRLTVL.

This clonotype was picked up many times. This rearrangement joins TRBV7-9 to TRBJ1-1; D remains unclear. V shed 2 bases and J shed 7 bases, with 17 bases lying between them. CDR1 is SEHNR and CDR2 is FQNEAQ in the germline V gene (reference sequence). The CDR3 contains 15 residues. This CDR3 is CASSLNGLGLDEAFF. CDR3 in DNA: TGTGCCAGCAGCTTAAATGGCTTGGGGTTGGATGAAGCTTTCTTT. The full variable domain, rest sourced from reference TRBV7-9 and TRBJ1-1, is DTGVSQNPRHKITKRGQNVTFRCDPISEHNRLYWYRQTLGQGPEFLTYFQNEAQLEKSRLLSDRFSAERPKGSFSTLEIQRTEQGDSAMYLCASSLNGLGLDEAFFGQGTRLTVV.

This chain's CDR3 is CATSIRDSFSNQPQHF. The CDR3 DNA reads as TGTGCCACCAGCATTCGAGACAGTTTTAGCAATCAGCCCCAGCATTTT. This rearrangement joins TRBV15 to TRBJ1-5; the D gene is possibly TRBD1 (5 bases). The CDR3 has 16 amino acids. Germline-derived CDR1 and CDR2 are LNHNV and YYDKDF (reference sequence). Trimming took off 4 bases at V and 0 bases at J, with 13 bases between the two ends.

This clonotype was detected a few times. The chain joins TRBV7-2 to TRBJ1-1; tentatively, D is TRBD1 (6 bases). This CDR3 has 14 amino acids. Germline-derived CDR1 and CDR2 are SGHTA and FQGNSA. The V end was cut by 0 bases, the J end by 7 bases, with 12 bases between. The CDR3 region is CASSLAGAESEAFF. Here the CDR3 DNA reads TGTGCCAGCAGCTTAGCGGGGGCAGAGAGTGAAGCTTTCTTT.